Detailed here is one T cell receptor beta chain. V shed 3 bases and J 6 bases; nucleotides not matched to a gene: 6. The CDR3 is made up of 15 amino acids. CDR1 and CDR2 from the germline V gene are SGHVS and FQNEAQ. This sample was taken from a study of control samples from healthy donors and cancer patients. Profiling relied on immunoSEQ multiplex PCR, and the TCRdb table lists in-frame clones only, not all of them. This repertoire shows more than 85,000 clones, 83% found once; its top ten account for approximately 13%. The clonotype was recovered from a woman aged 50 to 60 in good health. Sequenced material: blood. The V call is TRBV7-8, the J call TRBJ2-3; 10 positions match TRBD2. For the CDR3, the DNA is TGTGCCAGCAGCTTGCAGCGGGGGGGTGAGGATACGCAGTATTTT. It encodes CASSLQRGGEDTQYF.